This T cell receptor (beta chain) was sequenced for a study of cytomegalovirus exposure and HLA in healthy donors (TCRdb year 2017). Broadly, across the study: An earlier analysis of about 530 of the donors reported about 300 Gb of sequence data and around 110 million unique TCR beta sequences obtained from approximately 180 million T cells. Roughly 300 gigabases of sequencing data and roughly 90 million unique TCR sequences were included in an early release covering around 600 HLA-typed donors. Of the approximately 400 genotyped donors, approximately 80% fell in the genetic ancestry cluster associated with self-reported Caucasian donors. The study aimed to test whether signatures of past pathogen exposure could be identified by cataloging public T cell receptors. The study used immunosequencing to profile the T cell repertoires of 670 or so subjects and linked those repertoires to cytomegalovirus serostatus. In addition to the first cohort of 666 subjects, a separate validation cohort of under 150 different subjects was used. The study combined high-throughput TCR immunosequencing, statistical association of individual TCRs with disease status, and machine learning to predict cytomegalovirus infection status. In a later analysis, previously published TCR beta repertoires from about 670 donors were re-analyzed and high-resolution HLA genotyping was added so that TCR occurrence patterns could be studied. Rather than drawing on any new phenotypic data, the later analysis identified candidate immune exposures from TCR beta sequences and the way those sequences occurred across donors. An earlier analysis of about 600 of the donors used high-throughput TCR beta sequencing to judge whether each TCR beta V gene segment behaved as functional or pseudogenic. Alongside the repertoire data, information on donor age, sex, ethnicity and CMV serostatus was compiled. A later genetic analysis took genome-wide SNP genotypes for about 60% of the roughly 670 donors and used that subset as a discovery cohort. Every discovery cohort repertoire had been produced on one sequencing platform. HLA typing covered class I and class II loci at four-digit resolution. Typing coverage differed by locus: A, B, C, DRB1 and DQB1 were typed in roughly 620-630 donors, DQA1 in roughly 510, DPA1 in 600 to 610, and DPB1 in just under 480. Because of strong linkage in the cohort, roughly five DR-DQ haplotypes were treated as single units for association and clustering. Among roughly 400 genotyped donors of the cohort, an average of approximately 240,000 unique TCR beta nucleotide sequences was sequenced per donor, of which roughly 17% were non-productive.

The library was generated by the immunoSEQ multiplex PCR assay. The multiplex PCR relied on a mix of 60 forward primers for TCR Vbeta segments and 13 reverse primers for TCR Jbeta segments. A multiplex PCR assay on genomic DNA amplified the CDR3 region of rearranged TCR beta genes. Amplified TCR beta libraries were sequenced as 87-base-pair reads on the Illumina HiSeq System. Per the original workflow: A later analysis counted tens of millions of unique TCR beta chains across the approximately 700 repertoires, and around 9.9 million of these chains were shared by at least two donors. Raw reads were error-corrected and collapsed into unique sequences by a nearest-neighbor algorithm in which closely related sequences were merged to remove PCR and sequencing errors. V, D and J gene segments were assigned by aligning CDR3 sequences to IMGT reference sequences. For a sequence to be retained, a match of at least six nucleotides was required to both a V gene segment and a J gene segment. Rearrangements were classified as productive when the CDR3 lacked stop codons and remained in frame with V and J, and all other rearrangements were classified as non-productive. CDR3 was defined according to IMGT convention as the region running from the second conserved V-encoded cysteine to the conserved J-encoded phenylalanine. The earlier analysis of a few hundred of the donors excluded any sequence lacking an unambiguous match to a single V gene segment. An earlier analysis of a few hundred of the donors classified V segments as functional when productive rearrangements were above 56.7% and as segregating when the standard deviation between donors was above 5%. A statistical classification framework was developed to diagnose cytomegalovirus status using the catalog of TCR beta chain sequences. In a later analysis, V and J genes were assigned by comparing TCR nucleotide sequences against IMGT/GENE-DB human TR gene sequences. Using the TCRdist pipeline, a later analysis assigned CDR3 sequences along with most-parsimonious VDJ recombination scenarios. A later analysis defined each TCR beta chain by its CDR3 amino acid sequence plus V-gene family, and excluded reads lacking a unique V-gene family. As a way to deal with suspected cross-contamination and a sequencing artifact, a later analysis dropped hundreds of nucleotide sequences that were highly shared and had low generation probability. A later analysis calculated a clonal expansion index for each public chain from normalized within-repertoire ranks of inferred template counts. In a later analysis, generation probabilities were computed using a VDJ recombination model fitted to out-of-frame rearrangements, and the results were checked against IGoR. Hypergeometric tests were used in a later analysis to score TCR-TCR, TCR-HLA and TCR-CMV co-occurrence, with a repertoire-size bias correction applied to the TCR pairs. False discovery rates were estimated in a later analysis by permuting HLA or CMV assignments 20 times. In a later analysis, co-occurring TCRs were grouped with DBSCAN, and TCRdist sequence similarity was added when clustering was performed within HLA-allele-positive subsets. Co-occurrence clustering excluded repertoires with fewer than 30,000 or more than 120,000 public chains, plus five with anomalous nucleotide sharing. TCRdb took over this immuneACCESS table, retaining in-frame rearrangements with V and J assigned. Such tables are incomplete; in checked studies, under half of the missing clones stem from an unresolved V gene, and the remainder is unexplained. V, J and clone size reflect that table, while D and trimming were determined from the DNA. In all, the sample holds some 120,000 clones, and roughly 82% of those were seen once. Clones ranked in the top ten supply roughly 12% of the sample.

The germline V gene (reference sequence) specifies MNHEY as CDR1 and SMNVEV as CDR2. From cysteine to phenylalanine, the CDR3 is 13 amino acids long. The entry retains the CDR3 DNA only, 39 bases that are in frame from base 1. V was cut back by 4 bases and J by 2 bases, leaving a gap of 9 bases between them. About this clone: Its specific antigen is unknown. No base quality information exists; no much larger clone differs at one position.

In total, fewer than 750 healthy bone marrow donors made up the cohort. At the time of sampling, every cohort member was nominally healthy, though immune exposures that went unrecorded were likely present. The donor tested CMV seropositive, placing the donor among the 289 seropositive members of the cohort. Each donor provided a peripheral blood sample, and peripheral blood mononuclear cells were used for TCR beta sequencing. The Qiagen DNeasy Blood Extraction Kit was used to extract genomic DNA from the blood cell samples. The investigation overall reported the following: The authors suggested that the approach could potentially be generalized to other disease states and immunological phenotypes. In a later analysis, most CMV-associated TCR beta chains were found to appear HLA-restricted, with HLA associations seemingly driven largely by CMV exposure. Broadly in line with IMGT annotations, most TCR beta V segments showed up in productive rearrangements about 87% or about 30% of the time in an earlier analysis of approximately 640 of the donors. Several of the top co-occurrence clusters appeared to be linked to parvovirus B19, influenza, CMV and Epstein-Barr virus, according to a later analysis. Because HLA typing was missing for some donors at each locus, association tests included only the typed subset. Presence/absence analyses assumed roughly uniform sequencing depth across donors, an assumption that may not hold. Linkage disequilibrium might explain the correlated functional status among segregating V segments, but an unknown experimental factor could not be ruled out. A group of highly shared sequence variants was considered likely to be a technical artifact of the sequencing pipeline. A later genetic analysis associated a missense DCLRE1C variant with V-gene and J-gene trimming of TCR beta chains, and an independent cohort replicated the association. Most TCR sequences were seen in very few donors, while some public TCRs were found in many individuals. According to a later genetic analysis, donors in an Asian-associated ancestry cluster had fewer N-insertions in productive TCRs than the approximately 630-donor mean. In a later analysis, HLA-associated TCR beta chains were found to be more clonally expanded and to have lower generation probabilities than equally common non-associated chains. A few of the identified cytomegalovirus-associated TCR beta chains were confirmed in vitro to be specific for cytomegalovirus antigens. When HLA alleles, especially DR and DQ, strongly co-occurred, TCR associations were difficult to assign to individual alleles. The classifier was reported to diagnose cytomegalovirus status with high specificity and sensitivity in both the original cohort and the validation cohort. The study gave a list of some 150 TCR beta chains associated with cytomegalovirus. Because counts were too low, 15 to 20 rarely observed V segments, including chromosome 9 orphons, were left out of the earlier analysis of about 620 of the donors. In a later analysis, TCR association rates were found to vary across HLA loci, with the most associated TCRs seen for DRB1 alleles and the fewest for HLA-C alleles. Some IMGT-functional V segments, including TRBV6-2 and TRBV6-3, could not be distinguished by the 87-base-pair reads and were therefore excluded. Specific HLA alleles were associated with more than 15,000 TCR beta sequences at a false discovery rate of 0.05 in a later analysis. In this cohort, only TCR beta chains were sequenced, and detectable features were limited by the absence of alpha or paired-chain data. Immune exposure information for the cohort was limited to CMV serostatus. A further reported finding was that TCR beta sequences accurately predicted the HLA-A and HLA-B alleles for most subjects in the first cohort.

The rearranged chain carries TRBV27 and TRBJ2-7; the D gene lacks a confident call. Material for sequencing was PBMCs. The receptor was derived from a male donor in good health and CMV-seropositive. The DNA sequence is as follows: TGTGCCAGCAGTTCCCACGAGGCCTACGAGCAGTACTTC. This translates into CASSSHEAYEQYF.